Included here is one T cell receptor (beta chain) sequence, with context. Trimming took 1 base from V and 7 from J, leaving 18 bases between them. The CDR3 has 16 residues. CDR1 is SGHRS and CDR2 is YFSETQ in the germline V gene. This record belongs to a study of identifying expanded T cells in peripheral blood. Sequencing used immunoSEQ multiplex PCR; TCRdb keeps in-frame clones, though not all of them. The sample includes more than 50,000 clones, around 83% seen only once; the top ten take over 15%. The sequencing input was blood. V usage is TRBV5-1 and J usage is TRBJ2-1; TRBD1 or TRBD2 may be the D gene (6 bases each). This receptor was taken from a person aged 18 to 75 in good health. The CDR3 nucleotides read TGCGCCAGCAGCTTGCGCCGGGGGCAAGTAGGAAATGAGCAGTTCTTC. Its protein product is CASSLRRGQVGNEQFF.